The clone carrying this T cell receptor beta chain was seen a handful of times. This may be a read error, as it is one base from a much larger clone. As originally analysed: CDR3 differences across clinicopathological groups were used to build a distant-metastasis classifier for papillary thyroid cancer. TCRdb reanalyzed the PCR reads via MiXCR. TCRdb, not the authors, supplied the V and J calls. The sample lists some 16,000 clones; around 13% were seen once. V lost 3 bases and J 8 bases, leaving 11 bases between the germline ends. This CDR3 comprises 13 residues. The entry originates in a study of metastatic and nonmetastatic thyroid tumors. For the study at large: Thyroid patients, malignant and benign, had repertoires compared across blood and tumor or nodule tissue.

Thyroid surgery took place with no prior treatment in any patient. The TCR was taken from a female donor with papillary thyroid cancer or a benign thyroid nodule (not recorded which). Some clones in this sample may be carry-over from other donors' samples. The chain employs TRBV12-3 or TRBV12-4 and TRBJ2-1, with TRBD2 as a possible D gene (5 bases). What was sequenced was tumor tissue. Here the CDR3 DNA reads TGTGCCAGCAGTTTCACTAGTGCACATGAGCAGTTCTTC. This codes for CASSFTSAHEQFF.